These 12 T cell receptor beta chains share one sample of origin, sequenced in a study of shared T cell receptors in the human thymus. Sequencing was performed with immunoSEQ multiplex PCR; in TCRdb, only in-frame clones are kept and a portion is missing. The sample comprises 640,000 or so clones, over 75% of which are singletons, and roughly 0.0086% rests with the top ten. These same records also appear under a second study, on human thymus T cells.

Sequencing used thymocytes. Receptor source: a boy under two years old with a congenital heart defect.

This sequence joins TRBV30 and TRBJ1-1; D ambiguous. The germline V gene encodes CDR1 GTSNPN and CDR2 SVGIG (reference sequence). Trimming took off 3 bases at V and 1 base at J, with 15 bases between the two ends. The length of the CDR3 is 15 residues. The DNA for the CDR3 is TGTGCCTGGAGGTCGGAGGGTGATGGGAACACTGAAGCTTTCTTT. Protein: CAWRSEGDGNTEAFF.

J is TRBJ1-1 and V is TRBV30, with D hard to call. CDR3 length equals 15 residues. The ends were cut back, 0 bases at V and 0 bases at J, with 11 bases in the middle. CDR1 GTSNPN and CDR2 SVGIG come from the germline V gene (reference sequence). For the CDR3, the DNA is TGTGCCTGGAGTGTACTAGGTAGAGTGAACACTGAAGCTTTCTTT. It encodes CAWSVLGRVNTEAFF.

J is TRBJ1-5 and V is TRBV28; weak D call: TRBD1 (6 bases). CDR3 length equals 15 residues. Trimming cost V 3 bases and J 3 bases, with 12 bases left between them. Looked up from germline, CDR1 is MDHEN and CDR2 is SYDVKM. CDR3 in amino acids: CASSFGGGLNQPQHF. The CDR3 nucleotides read TGTGCCAGCAGTTTTGGGGGGGGGCTCAATCAGCCCCAGCATTTT.

The genes are TRBV12-5 and TRBJ1-1, with D tentatively TRBD1 (6 bases). CDR1 and CDR2 from the germline V gene are LGHNT and FRNRAP. V lost 2 bases to trimming and J lost 4 bases, with 11 bases between them. The CDR3 sequence is 14 residues long. The DNA for the CDR3 is TGTGCTAGTGGTTTGAGCGCAGGGGTCACTGAAGCTTTCTTT. Translating it yields CASGLSAGVTEAFF.

CDR3 DNA sequence: TGTGCCAGCAGTTCGCGGGACGGCTCCTACGAGCAGTACTTC. Protein product: CASSSRDGSYEQYF. The V gene is TRBV28, the J gene TRBJ2-7; D is perhaps TRBD2 (6 bases). CDR1 MDHEN and CDR2 SYDVKM come from the germline V gene. Trimming took 4 bases from V and 0 from J, leaving 10 bases between them. This CDR3 has 14 residues.

This clone showed up just once. The chain links TRBV6-6 to TRBJ2-7; the match to TRBD2 covers 13 bases. This CDR3 spans 16 amino acids. J lost 11 bases, V lost 2 bases, and 12 bases had no gene match. Germline CDR1 reads MNHNY; CDR2 reads SVGAGI (reference sequence). CDR3 coding DNA: TGTGCCAGCAGTTACGAACTTATAGGACTAGCGGGAGAGAAGTACTTC. This sequence encodes CASSYELIGLAGEKYF.

The V gene is TRBV10-1, the J gene TRBJ1-2; D perhaps matches TRBD1 (5 bases). From germline, CDR1 is WNHNN and CDR2 SYGVQD (reference sequence). Deletions cut 0 bases from V and 4 bases from J, with 12 bases between. This CDR3 spans 15 amino acids. DNA for the CDR3: TGCGCCAGCAGTGAGTCCCAGGGCCTCCCCTATGGCTACACCTTC. Its translation is CASSESQGLPYGYTF.

Points on this clone: At one end, the junction sequence differs from germline, possibly due to a read error. The chain recombines TRBV28 with TRBJ2-7, with 9 bases lining up with TRBD2. This CDR3 is built from 15 residues. The germline gives CDR1 MDHEN, CDR2 SYDVKM. The CDR3 DNA is TGTGCCAGCAGTTTTTCTCGAACTAGCGGGTCTCTACGAGACTTC. Translation: CASSFSRTSGSLRDF.

This chain uses TRBV15 with TRBJ1-3; D gene unclear. This CDR3 spans 15 amino acids. Germline V gene data show CDR1 as LNHNV and CDR2 as YYDKDF (reference sequence). The V end was cut by 3 bases, the J end by 0 bases, with 9 bases between. The CDR3 sequence: CATSRLDYSGNTIYF. DNA for the CDR3: TGTGCCACCAGCAGGTTAGACTACTCTGGAAACACCATATATTTT.

The chain joins TRBV5-6 to TRBJ2-7, with 8 bases matching TRBD1. Losses at the gene ends were 5 bases for V and 0 bases for J; bases not matched to a gene: 4. Germline-derived CDR1 and CDR2 are SGHDT and YYEEEE. The CDR3 runs 14 residues. In nucleotides, the CDR3 is TGTGCCAGCAGAACGGGACAGGACTCCTACGAGCAGTACTTC. It yields the protein CASRTGQDSYEQYF.

CDR3 amino acids: CASSSPISGVRDGYTF. The CDR3 DNA follows: TGTGCCAGCAGTTCGCCGATCTCAGGGGTTAGGGATGGCTACACCTTC. The rearrangement uses TRBV28 and TRBJ1-2, with D maybe TRBD1 (6 bases). CDR1 is MDHEN, CDR2 SYDVKM, per germline. Deletions cut 4 bases from V and 6 bases from J, with 21 bases between. The CDR3 loop spans 16 amino acids.

The chain couples TRBV4-1 to TRBJ2-3; TRBD2 might be the D (5 bases). Trimming pared 1 base from V and 5 bases from J, leaving 13 bases between. CDR3 size: 15 residues. Germline V gives CDR1 MGHRA, CDR2 YSYEKL. In nucleotides, the CDR3 is TGCGCCAGCAGCCAAGGGGTAGGTGGAGGAGATACGCAGTATTTT. This sequence encodes CASSQGVGGGDTQYF.